The 27 T cell receptor beta chains presented below share a single source sample, sequenced in a study of T cell clonality in common variable immunodeficiency. General study points: Reportedly, TCR beta sequences from common variable immunodeficiency showed fewer deletions and N-nucleotide insertions.

What these receptors recognize is not known. Assay used: immunoSEQ multiplex PCR; TCRdb lists only in-frame clones, some missing. Singletons are absent from the sample, which has approximately 14,000 clones. The material sequenced was peripheral blood mononuclear cells. These receptors were obtained from a human donor with common variable immunodeficiency.

In the case of this clone: The read finishes 3 residues shy of the CDR3 end, and the germline J gene is used to complete it. The chain is built from TRBV6-1 and TRBJ1-6; D gene ambiguous. The ends were cut back, 1 base at V and 6 bases at J, with 10 bases in the middle. Germline V gene lookup returns CDR1 MNHNS and CDR2 SASEGT. This CDR3 has 15 residues. CDR3 DNA (partial): TGTGCCAGCAGTGAAGTGGGCATGTCTAATTCACCC. As protein: CASSEVGMSNSP. The whole CDR3 sequence is CASSEVGMSNSPLHF.

Note on this clone: The read terminates 3 residues ahead of where the CDR3 ends, so the germline J gene completes it. This chain connects TRBV11-3 to TRBJ2-5, with 9 bases identical to TRBD1. Losses at the gene ends were 1 base for V and 0 bases for J; bases not matched to a gene: 0. The V gene's germline CDR1 is SGHNT and CDR2 YENEEA. There are 15 residues in the CDR3. The CDR3 here is CASSLGQGDQETQYF. Partial CDR3 DNA: TGTGCCAGCAGCTTAGGACAGGGGGACCAAGAGACC.

This clone is medium-sized (0.01 to 0.1%) in the sample. The read finishes 3 residues shy of the CDR3 end, and the germline J gene is used to complete it. The chain carries TRBV7-3 and TRBJ1-2; 8 positions match TRBD1. Trimming took 5 bases from V and 4 from J; bases not matched to a gene: 3. The CDR3 runs to 13 residues. Germline CDR1 SGHTA, CDR2 FQGTGA. The sequenced CDR3 bases are TGTGCCAGCAGCACAGGACAGGGCTATGGC. Translating gives CASSTGQGYG. The CDR3 as a whole reads CASSTGQGYGYTF. Full variable domain (rest looked up from reference TRBV7-3 and TRBJ1-2): GAGVSQTPSNKVTEKGKYVELRCDPISGHTALYWYRQSLGQGPEFLIYFQGTGAADDSGLPNDRFFAVRPEGSVSTLKIQRTERGDSAVYLCASSTGQGYGYTFGSGTRLTVV.

As regards this clone: The sequence runs out 3 residues before the end of the CDR3; the remainder is reconstructed from the germline J gene. This sequence joins TRBV5-1 and TRBJ2-1, with 7 positions matching TRBD1. Germline CDR1 SGHRS, CDR2 YFSETQ. The V segment lost 5 bases and the J segment 6 bases; nucleotides outside the gene matches: 11. The CDR3 runs 15 residues. Partial CDR3 DNA: TGCGCCAGCAGGGTTACTGGGGGACAGTTCAATGAG. Translated: CASRVTGGQFNE. The full CDR3 is CASRVTGGQFNEQFF.

This clone was picked up many times. Read sequence stops 3 residues before the CDR3 end, and the germline J gene provides the missing end. This rearrangement joins TRBV20-1 to TRBJ2-1; no definite D call. The CDR3 spans 14 residues. V lost 6 bases, J lost 0 bases, and 12 bases lay in between. From germline, CDR1 is DFQATT and CDR2 SNEGSKA (reference sequence). CDR3 bases read: TGCAGTGCAAAGACTGCCATCTCCTACAATGAG. This codes for CSAKTAISYNE. The whole CDR3 is CSAKTAISYNEQFF.

Remarks on this clone: The read ends 3 residues shy of where the CDR3 ends; the end is completed using the germline J gene. This chain joins TRBV2 and TRBJ2-7; 8 positions agree with TRBD2. V lost 8 bases and J lost 2; bases outside the gene matches: 5. This CDR3 contains 13 residues. The germline V gene has CDR1 SNHLY and CDR2 FYNNEI. The CDR3 here is CASHSGVPYEQYF. The sequenced part of the CDR3 DNA is TGTGCCAGCCATAGCGGGGTCCCCTACGAG. Variable domain in full (rest from reference TRBV2 and TRBJ2-7): EPEVTQTPSHQVTQMGQEVILRCVPISNHLYFYWYRQILGQKVEFLVSFYNNEISEKSEIFDDQFSVERPDGSNFTLKIRSTKLEDSAMYFCASHSGVPYEQYFGPGTRLTVT.

For this clone: Germline is not matched at one junction end, which may reflect a read error. The sequence runs out 3 residues before the end of the CDR3; the remainder is reconstructed from the germline J gene. The J gene is TRBJ1-2, the V gene TRBV7-9, with 7 bases aligning to TRBD1. CDR1 SEHNR and CDR2 FQNEAQ come from the germline V gene (reference sequence). This CDR3 contains 13 residues. CDR3 residues: CSSSLAQGDGYTF. Partial CDR3 DNA: TGTTCCAGCAGCTTAGCGCAGGGGGATGGC.

Many counts were recorded for this clone. The read is 3 residues too short to cover the CDR3 end, so that end is filled in from the germline J gene. The rearrangement links TRBV18 to TRBJ1-5, with 9 bases lining up with TRBD1. This CDR3 comprises 18 residues. Germline CDR1 is KGHSH and CDR2 is LQKENI. J was trimmed by 4 bases and V by 3 bases; bases with no gene match: 13. The sequenced part of the CDR3 DNA is TGTGCCAGCTCACCCCAAGCGCCGGACAGGGGTTTGAATCAGCCC. This sequence encodes CASSPQAPDRGLNQP. The entire CDR3 reads CASSPQAPDRGLNQPQHF.

Regarding this clone: The CDR3 goes on 3 residues after the read ends, and that part is filled in from the germline J gene. V is TRBV30 and J is TRBJ2-5; D may be TRBD2 (5 bases). Germline loops: CDR1 GTSNPN, CDR2 SVGIG (reference sequence). The CDR3 runs 12 residues. Trimming pared 5 bases from V and 4 bases from J, leaving 11 bases between. The sequenced part of the CDR3 DNA is TGTGCCTGGCGGGGTTTGGGAGAGACC. It translates to CAWRGLGET. In full, the CDR3 is CAWRGLGETQYF.

This clone showed up just a few times. Sequencing ends 3 residues short of the CDR3 end; the germline J gene provides the rest. The chain uses TRBV6-1 and TRBJ2-2; D is unclear. The CDR3 has 14 amino acids. V shed 1 base and J shed 6 bases, with 9 bases lying between them. The germline CDR1 and CDR2 sequences are MNHNS and SASEGT. Here the CDR3 reads CASSEVLGPGELFF. CDR3 bases read: TGTGCCAGCAGTGAAGTTCTGGGCCCCGGGGAG.

This clone was observed a handful of times. The read falls 3 residues short of the CDR3 end, and the missing part is taken from the germline J gene. The chain combines TRBV2 with TRBJ2-2, with D uncertain. V lost 6 bases and J 0 bases, leaving 5 bases between the germline ends. This CDR3 is 13 amino acids long. CDR1 and CDR2 (germline): SNHLY, FYNNEI. Partial CDR3 DNA: TGTGCCAGCAGATACACGAACACCGGGGAG. Translated, it gives CASRYTNTGE. The entire CDR3 protein reads CASRYTNTGELFF.

This clone showed up just a few times. The missing CDR3 end, 3 residues past where the read stops, is filled in from the germline J gene. The genes are TRBV6-1 and TRBJ2-3; tentative D call: TRBD2 (7 bases). This CDR3 is 15 amino acids long. V was clipped by 1 base and J by 2 bases, with 10 bases between them. The germline V gene encodes CDR1 MNHNS and CDR2 SASEGT. This chain's CDR3 is CASSEDAGATDTQYF. CDR3 bases read: TGTGCCAGCAGTGAAGACGCGGGGGCCACAGATACG.

This clone was recorded a few times. The CDR3 DNA, read in part, is TGCGCCAGCGAGACAGGGGGCCTCAGGAGTGAG. It encodes CASETGGLRSE. The CDR3, in full, reads CASETGGLRSEQFF. The V and J genes are TRBV23-1 and TRBJ2-1; 10 nucleotides agree with TRBD1. The CDR3 extends 3 residues past the end of the read, so its final part is completed from the germline J gene. Being an ORF, TRBV23-1 has a function that is uncertain. The V segment lost 8 bases and the J segment 9 bases; nucleotides outside the gene matches: 10. This CDR3 comprises 14 residues.

Comments on this clone: The sequenced fragment ends 3 residues before the CDR3 boundary, so the rest is inferred from the germline J gene. The chain carries TRBV11-2 and TRBJ2-7; no clear D gene. Germline CDR1 reads SGHAT; CDR2 reads FQNNGV. V gave up 1 base and J gave up 3 bases, with 7 bases separating them. This CDR3 has 13 amino acids. CDR3 loop: CASSLAQYYEQYF. The CDR3 DNA, read in part, is TGTGCCAGCAGCTTAGCCCAGTACTACGAG.

This clone was seen many times. The read stops 3 residues short of the end of the CDR3; the missing end is completed from the germline J gene. This rearrangement joins TRBV5-1 to TRBJ2-5, with D tentatively TRBD2 (6 bases). Germline lookup yields CDR1 SGHRS and CDR2 YFSETQ. V was trimmed by 4 bases and J by 5 bases, leaving 15 bases between them. The CDR3 is made up of 14 amino acids. This CDR3 reads CASSNGGAEETQYF. CDR3 DNA, as far as it was read: TGCGCCAGCAGCAATGGAGGGGCGGAGGAGACC.

This clone was observed a few times. The CDR3 end is not reached by the read, which stops 3 residues before it; the germline J gene fills it in. The rearrangement joins TRBV2 to TRBJ2-1, with 7 bases aligning to TRBD2. J gave up 4 bases and V 8 bases, and 8 bases lay outside the gene matches. The CDR3 has 14 residues. Germline assignment: CDR1 SNHLY and CDR2 FYNNEI. The CDR3 bases that were read are TGTGCCAGCGCGGCTAGCGGACATTACAATGAG. Amino acid sequence: CASAASGHYNE. From start to end, the CDR3 is CASAASGHYNEQFF.

Turning to this clone: The CDR3 end falls 3 residues outside the read, so it is completed with the germline J gene. The chain recombines TRBV19 with TRBJ2-6; the D gene is possibly TRBD2 (6 bases). Germline CDR1 reads LNHDA; CDR2 reads SQIVND (reference sequence). The length of the CDR3 is 16 residues. Trimming pared 5 bases from V and 0 bases from J, leaving 11 bases between. The CDR3 reads CASSDAGHSGANVLTF. CDR3 bases read: TGTGCCAGTAGTGACGCGGGGCACTCTGGGGCCAACGTC.

The sample holds a few counts of this clone. The read comes to an end 3 residues before the CDR3 does, leaving the germline J gene to fill in the end. This rearrangement joins TRBV5-1 to TRBJ2-7, with a possible D match to TRBD1 (5 bases). The CDR3 has 17 amino acids. V was shortened by 4 bases and J by 0 bases, with 20 bases between the two germline ends. Germline lookup yields CDR1 SGHRS and CDR2 YFSETQ. The part of the CDR3 DNA that was read is TGCGCCAGCAGCCCCGGTCCGGCAGACAGCCTCTCCTACGAG. Protein sequence: CASSPGPADSLSYE. The CDR3 in its entirety is CASSPGPADSLSYEQYF.

This clone was recorded a few times. The CDR3 end lies 3 residues beyond the end of the read and is filled in from the germline J gene. The chain employs TRBV2 and TRBJ2-7, with TRBD1 matching over 9 bases. The germline CDR1 and CDR2 sequences are SNHLY and FYNNEI. The CDR3 contains 14 residues. V was clipped by 6 bases and J by 2 bases; unmatched bases: 5. This CDR3 reads CASRGQGWTYEQYF. CDR3 bases read: TGTGCCAGCAGAGGACAGGGGTGGACCTACGAG. Full variable domain (rest looked up from reference TRBV2 and TRBJ2-7): EPEVTQTPSHQVTQMGQEVILRCVPISNHLYFYWYRQILGQKVEFLVSFYNNEISEKSEIFDDQFSVERPDGSNFTLKIRSTKLEDSAMYFCASRGQGWTYEQYFGPGTRLTVT.

This clone appeared many times. Sequencing ends 3 residues short of the CDR3 end; the germline J gene provides the rest. The chain employs TRBV20-1 and TRBJ2-7; TRBD1 agrees at 9 bases. The CDR3 has 16 amino acids. V shed 7 bases and J 5 bases; nucleotides not matched to a gene: 18. Germline-derived CDR1 and CDR2 are DFQATT and SNEGSKA (reference sequence). The CDR3 region is CSVLGRATGGINEQYF. The DNA read from the CDR3 is TGCAGTGTCCTAGGCAGAGCGACAGGGGGAATCAACGAG.

This clone was counted between two and nine times. The CDR3 region is CASSPLSIVGPGLAGNEQYF. Incomplete CDR3 DNA: TGTGCCAGCTCACCACTTTCCATAGTTGGTCCCGGACTAGCGGGAAACGAG. The chain carries TRBV18 and TRBJ2-7; the match to TRBD2 covers 12 bases. Coverage ceases 3 residues before the CDR3 finishes, and the germline J gene fills in the end. The CDR3 extends over 20 amino acids. Germline CDR1 and CDR2: KGHSH and LQKENI. V was clipped by 1 base and J by 5 bases; unmatched bases: 18. Variable domain in full (rest from reference TRBV18 and TRBJ2-7): NAGVMQNPRHLVRRRGQEARLRCSPMKGHSHVYWYRQLPEEGLKFMVYLQKENIIDESGMPKERFSAEFPKEGPSILRIQQVVRGDSAAYFCASSPLSIVGPGLAGNEQYFGPGTRLTVT.

Concerning this clone: The read terminates 3 residues before the CDR3 end, so the remaining end is supplied by the germline J gene. This sequence joins TRBV19 and TRBJ2-5, with TRBD2 matching 9 bases. Germline lookup yields CDR1 LNHDA and CDR2 SQIVND (reference sequence). The CDR3 length is 14 residues. V gave up 4 bases and J gave up 4 bases; unmatched junction bases: 4. The CDR3 loop reads CASSSGGAGETQYF. CDR3 bases read: TGTGCCAGTAGTAGCGGGGGGGCCGGAGAGACC. The full variable domain, rest sourced from reference TRBV19 and TRBJ2-5, is DGGITQSPKYLFRKEGQNVTLSCEQNLNHDAMYWYRQDPGQGLRLIYYSQIVNDFQKGDIAEGYSVSREKKESFPLTVTSAQKNPTAFYLCASSSGGAGETQYFGPGTRLLVL.

This clone appeared a few times. The DNA ends 3 residues before the CDR3 does, and the rest of the CDR3 is filled in from the germline J gene. V is TRBV18 and J is TRBJ2-7, with no clear D. CDR1 and CDR2 (germline): KGHSH, LQKENI. The CDR3 runs to 13 residues. V was trimmed by 5 bases and J by 6 bases, leaving 14 bases between them. CDR3: CASSKSGIIEQYF. The DNA read from the CDR3 is TGTGCCAGCTCAAAATCGGGTATCATCGAG.

In this sample, this clone turned up a few times. The read terminates 3 residues before the CDR3 end, so the remaining end is supplied by the germline J gene. The chain carries TRBV5-3 and TRBJ2-2, with TRBD1 as a possible D gene (5 bases). TRBV5-3 belongs to the ORF category, with a function that is uncertain. The CDR3 loop spans 13 amino acids. V dropped 0 bases and J dropped 7 bases, with 7 bases sitting between them. CDR3 bases read: TGTGCCAGAAGCTTGGAGGGGATCGGGGAG. Translation gives CARSLEGIGE. The complete CDR3 reads CARSLEGIGELFF.

Concerning this clone itself: With the read ending 3 residues before the CDR3 end, the germline J gene is used to fill in that end. This sequence joins TRBV20-1 and TRBJ2-3; the match to TRBD1 covers 8 bases. The CDR3 contains 14 residues. V trimming: 6 bases; J trimming: 1 base; junction bases outside the gene matches: 6. The V gene's germline CDR1 is DFQATT and CDR2 SNEGSKA (reference sequence). The CDR3 DNA, read in part, is TGCAGTGCCGACGGGACAGGAGGCACAGATACG. It codes for CSADGTGGTDT. The whole CDR3 region reads CSADGTGGTDTQYF.

This clone has only a few counts. At one end, the junction sequence differs from germline, possibly due to a read error. The CDR3 goes on 3 residues after the read ends, and that part is filled in from the germline J gene. The chain is built from TRBV7-2 and TRBJ2-3; 9 positions match TRBD2. The CDR3 runs 17 residues. Germline CDR1 SGHTA, CDR2 FQGNSA. Incomplete CDR3 DNA: TGTGCCAGCAGCATAGCTTTTTCTAGCGGGGTCAGTAATACG. Amino acid sequence: CASSIAFSSGVSNT. The entire CDR3 is CASSIAFSSGVSNTQYF.

This clone came up many times. The CDR3 is cut off 3 residues early in the read; its end comes from the germline J gene. This chain links TRBV7-3 with TRBJ2-1; 10 nucleotides agree with TRBD1. J lost 9 bases, V lost 3 bases, and 5 bases had no gene match. Germline loops: CDR1 SGHTA, CDR2 FQGTGA. The CDR3 contains 14 residues. CDR3 sequence reads: CASSLTGTGVEQFF. The CDR3 DNA, read in part, is TGTGCCAGCAGCTTGACCGGGACAGGGGTTGAG.